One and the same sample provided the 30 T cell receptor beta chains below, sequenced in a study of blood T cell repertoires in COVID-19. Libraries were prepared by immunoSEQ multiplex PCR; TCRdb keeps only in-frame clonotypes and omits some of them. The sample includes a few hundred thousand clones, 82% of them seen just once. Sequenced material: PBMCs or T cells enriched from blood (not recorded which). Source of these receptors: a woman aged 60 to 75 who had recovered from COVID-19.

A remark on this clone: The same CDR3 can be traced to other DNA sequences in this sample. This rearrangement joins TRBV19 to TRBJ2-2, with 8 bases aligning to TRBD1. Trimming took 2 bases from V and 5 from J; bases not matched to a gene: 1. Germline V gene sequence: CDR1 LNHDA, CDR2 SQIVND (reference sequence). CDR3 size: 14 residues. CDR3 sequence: CASSIQGATGELFF. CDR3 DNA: TGTGCCAGTAGTATACAGGGGGCAACCGGGGAGCTGTTTTTT. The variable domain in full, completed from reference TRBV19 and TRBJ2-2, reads DGGITQSPKYLFRKEGQNVTLSCEQNLNHDAMYWYRQDPGQGLRLIYYSQIVNDFQKGDIAEGYSVSREKKESFPLTVTSAQKNPTAFYLCASSIQGATGELFFGEGSRLTVL.

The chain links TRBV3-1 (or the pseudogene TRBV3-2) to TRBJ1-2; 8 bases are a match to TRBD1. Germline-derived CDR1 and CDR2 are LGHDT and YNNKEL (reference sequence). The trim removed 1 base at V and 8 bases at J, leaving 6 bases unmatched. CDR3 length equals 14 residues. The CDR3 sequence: CASSQVGQGGGYTF. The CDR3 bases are TGTGCCAGCAGCCAAGTAGGACAGGGTGGAGGCTACACCTTC.

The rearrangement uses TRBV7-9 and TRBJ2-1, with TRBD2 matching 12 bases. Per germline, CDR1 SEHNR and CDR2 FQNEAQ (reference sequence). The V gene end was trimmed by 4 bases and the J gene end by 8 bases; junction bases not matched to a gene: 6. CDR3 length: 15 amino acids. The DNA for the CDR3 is TGTGCCAGCAGCTCGACTAGCGGGAGACAGGATGAGCAGTTCTTC. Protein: CASSSTSGRQDEQFF.

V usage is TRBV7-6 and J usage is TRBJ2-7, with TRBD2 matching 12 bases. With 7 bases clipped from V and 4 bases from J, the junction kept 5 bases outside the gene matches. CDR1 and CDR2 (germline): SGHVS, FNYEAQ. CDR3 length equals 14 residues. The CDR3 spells CASNGLAGPYEQYF. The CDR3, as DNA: TGTGCCAGCAACGGACTAGCGGGACCTTACGAGCAGTACTTC.

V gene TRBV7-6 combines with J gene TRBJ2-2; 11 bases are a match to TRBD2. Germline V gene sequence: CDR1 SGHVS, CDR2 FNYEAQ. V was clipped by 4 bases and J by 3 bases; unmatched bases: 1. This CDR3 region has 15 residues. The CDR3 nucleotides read TGTGCCAGCAGCTGGGGACTAGCGGACACCGGGGAGCTGTTTTTT. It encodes CASSWGLADTGELFF.

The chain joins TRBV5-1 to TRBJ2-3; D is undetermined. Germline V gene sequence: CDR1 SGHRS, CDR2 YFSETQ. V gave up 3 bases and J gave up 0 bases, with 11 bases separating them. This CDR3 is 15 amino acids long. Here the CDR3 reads CASSYLSASTDTQYF. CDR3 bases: TGCGCCAGCAGCTACCTTAGTGCTAGCACAGATACGCAGTATTTT.

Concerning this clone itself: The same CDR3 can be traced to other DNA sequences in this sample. CDR3 nucleotides: TGTGCCAGCAGCGTAGACCCAGGGGGGTCCTACAATGAGCAGTTCTTC. Protein product: CASSVDPGGSYNEQFF. V and J are TRBV9 and TRBJ2-1, with a weak D call TRBD1 (7 bases). The V gene's germline CDR1 is SGDLS and CDR2 YYNGEE. This CDR3 region has 16 residues. The ends were cut back, 0 bases at V and 1 base at J, with 11 bases in the middle.

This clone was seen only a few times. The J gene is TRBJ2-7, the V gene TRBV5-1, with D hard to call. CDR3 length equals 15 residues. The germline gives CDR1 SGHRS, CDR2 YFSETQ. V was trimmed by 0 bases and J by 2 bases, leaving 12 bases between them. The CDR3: CASSLDLGQPYEQYF. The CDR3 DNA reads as TGCGCCAGCAGCTTGGATTTGGGCCAACCCTACGAGCAGTACTTC.

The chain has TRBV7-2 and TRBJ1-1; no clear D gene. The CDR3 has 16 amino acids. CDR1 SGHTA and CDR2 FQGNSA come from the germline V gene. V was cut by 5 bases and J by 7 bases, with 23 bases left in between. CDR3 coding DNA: TGTGCCAGCAGCCAAAGCGTGGGCAGATGGACTGGTGAAGCTTTCTTT. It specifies CASSQSVGRWTGEAFF.

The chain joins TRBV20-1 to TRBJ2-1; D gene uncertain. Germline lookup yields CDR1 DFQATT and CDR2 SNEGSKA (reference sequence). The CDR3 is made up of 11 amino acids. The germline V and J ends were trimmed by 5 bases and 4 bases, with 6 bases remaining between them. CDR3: CSAGLYNEQFF. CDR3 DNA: TGCAGTGCTGGCCTTTACAATGAGCAGTTCTTC.

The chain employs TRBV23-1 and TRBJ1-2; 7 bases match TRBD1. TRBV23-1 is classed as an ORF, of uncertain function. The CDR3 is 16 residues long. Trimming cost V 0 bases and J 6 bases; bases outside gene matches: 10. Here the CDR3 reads CASSQSARRGLNGYTF. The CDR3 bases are TGCGCCAGCAGTCAATCAGCCCGGAGGGGGCTGAATGGCTACACCTTC.

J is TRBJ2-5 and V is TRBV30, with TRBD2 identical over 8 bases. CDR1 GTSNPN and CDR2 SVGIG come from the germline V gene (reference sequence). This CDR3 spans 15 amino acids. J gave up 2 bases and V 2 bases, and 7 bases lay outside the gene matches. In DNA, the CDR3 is TGTGCCTGGAGTATAAGTAGCGGGGTACAAGAGACCCAGTACTTC. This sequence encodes CAWSISSGVQETQYF. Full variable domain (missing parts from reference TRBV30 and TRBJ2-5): SQTIHQWPATLVQPVGSPLSLECTVEGTSNPNLYWYRQAAGRGLQLLFYSVGIGQISSEVPQNLSASRPQDRQFILSSKKLLLSDSGFYLCAWSISSGVQETQYFGPGTRLLVL.

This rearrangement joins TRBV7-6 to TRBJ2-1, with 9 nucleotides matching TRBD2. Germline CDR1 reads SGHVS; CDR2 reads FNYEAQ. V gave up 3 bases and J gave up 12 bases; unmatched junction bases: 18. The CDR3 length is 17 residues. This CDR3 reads CASSLALSSSGTRWQFF. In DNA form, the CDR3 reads TGTGCCAGCAGCTTGGCCCTCTCTTCTAGCGGGACTCGGTGGCAGTTCTTC. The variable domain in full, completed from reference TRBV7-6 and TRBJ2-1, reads GAGVSQSPRYKVTKRGQDVALRCDPISGHVSLYWYRQALGQGPEFLTYFNYEAQQDKSGLPNDRFSAERPEGSISTLTIQRTEQRDSAMYRCASSLALSSSGTRWQFFGPGTRLTVL.

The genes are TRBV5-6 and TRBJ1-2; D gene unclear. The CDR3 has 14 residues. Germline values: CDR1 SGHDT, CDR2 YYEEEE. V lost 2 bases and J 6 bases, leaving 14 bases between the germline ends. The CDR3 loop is CASSLRRRVDGYTF. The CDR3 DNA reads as TGTGCCAGCAGCTTACGTCGCCGGGTCGATGGCTACACCTTC.

For the CDR3, the DNA is TGTGCCAGCAGCGTAGAGGGGGACCTGTCGACTGAAGCTTTCTTT. As protein: CASSVEGDLSTEAFF. V is TRBV9 and J is TRBJ1-1, with D perhaps matching TRBD1 (6 bases). The V end was cut by 0 bases, the J end by 5 bases, with 14 bases between. This CDR3 has 15 residues. Germline V CDR1 and CDR2: SGDLS, YYNGEE.

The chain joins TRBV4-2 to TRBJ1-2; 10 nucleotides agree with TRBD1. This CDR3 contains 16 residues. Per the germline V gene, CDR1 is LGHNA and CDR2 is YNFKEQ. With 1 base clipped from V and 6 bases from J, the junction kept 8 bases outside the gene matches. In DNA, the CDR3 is TGTGCCAGCAGCCAAGGACAGGGGGCGCCTTATGATGGCTACACCTTC. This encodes CASSQGQGAPYDGYTF.

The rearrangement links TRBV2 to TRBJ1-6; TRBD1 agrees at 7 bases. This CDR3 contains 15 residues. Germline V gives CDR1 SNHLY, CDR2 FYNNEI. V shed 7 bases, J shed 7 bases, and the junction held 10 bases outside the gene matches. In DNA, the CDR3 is TGTGCCAGCACCGATCGGGCACAGGGGAATTCACCCCTCCACTTT. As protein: CASTDRAQGNSPLHF.

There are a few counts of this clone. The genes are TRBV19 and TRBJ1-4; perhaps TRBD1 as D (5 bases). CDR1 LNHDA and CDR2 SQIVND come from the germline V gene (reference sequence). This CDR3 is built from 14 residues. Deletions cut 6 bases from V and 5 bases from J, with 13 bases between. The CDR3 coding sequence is TGTGCCAGTAGGGGGCGGCCCGGGAATGAAAAACTGTTTTTT. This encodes CASRGRPGNEKLFF.

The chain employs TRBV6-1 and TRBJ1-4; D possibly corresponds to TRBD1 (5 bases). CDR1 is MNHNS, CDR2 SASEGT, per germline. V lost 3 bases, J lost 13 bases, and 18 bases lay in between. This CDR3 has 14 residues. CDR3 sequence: CASSDPPHGGGLFF. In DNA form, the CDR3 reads TGTGCCAGCAGTGACCCACCACACGGCGGGGGACTGTTTTTT.

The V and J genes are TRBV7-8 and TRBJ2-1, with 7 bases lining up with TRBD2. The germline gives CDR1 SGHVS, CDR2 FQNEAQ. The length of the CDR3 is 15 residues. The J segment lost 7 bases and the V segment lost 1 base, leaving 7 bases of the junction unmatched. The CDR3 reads CASSLVQRDFNEQFF. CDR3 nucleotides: TGTGCCAGCAGCTTAGTCCAGCGGGATTTTAATGAGCAGTTCTTC.

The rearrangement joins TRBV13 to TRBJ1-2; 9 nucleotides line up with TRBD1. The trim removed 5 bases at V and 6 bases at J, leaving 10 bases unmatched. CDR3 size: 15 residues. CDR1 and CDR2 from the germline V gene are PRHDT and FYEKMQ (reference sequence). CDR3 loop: CASSQGQGLGNGYTF. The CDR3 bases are TGTGCCAGCAGCCAGGGACAGGGCTTAGGGAATGGCTACACCTTC.

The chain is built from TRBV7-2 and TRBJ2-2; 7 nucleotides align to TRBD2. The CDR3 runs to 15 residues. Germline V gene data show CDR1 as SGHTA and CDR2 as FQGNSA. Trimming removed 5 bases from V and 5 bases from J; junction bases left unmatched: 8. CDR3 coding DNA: TGTGCCAGCAGCGTTAGCGGGCTTGGGACCGGGGAGCTGTTTTTT. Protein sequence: CASSVSGLGTGELFF.

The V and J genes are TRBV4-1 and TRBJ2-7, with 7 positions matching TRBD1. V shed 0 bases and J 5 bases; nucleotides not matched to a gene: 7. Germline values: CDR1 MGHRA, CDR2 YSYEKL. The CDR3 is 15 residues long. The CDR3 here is CASSQDPTGKNEQYF. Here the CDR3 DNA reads TGCGCCAGCAGCCAAGATCCGACAGGGAAGAACGAGCAGTACTTC.

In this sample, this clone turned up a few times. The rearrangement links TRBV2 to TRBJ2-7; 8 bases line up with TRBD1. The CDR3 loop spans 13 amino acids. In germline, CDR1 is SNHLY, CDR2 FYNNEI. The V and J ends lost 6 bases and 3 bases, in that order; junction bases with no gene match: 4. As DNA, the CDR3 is TGTGCCAGCAGACAGGGGGTTATCTACGAGCAGTACTTC. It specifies CASRQGVIYEQYF.

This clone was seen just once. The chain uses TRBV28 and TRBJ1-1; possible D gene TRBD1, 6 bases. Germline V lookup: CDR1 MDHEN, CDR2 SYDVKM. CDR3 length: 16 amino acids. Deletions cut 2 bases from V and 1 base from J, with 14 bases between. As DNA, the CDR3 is TGTGCCAGCAGTTTAGGTCGAGGGGGGGCGAACACTGAAGCTTTCTTT. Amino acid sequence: CASSLGRGGANTEAFF.

The CDR3 region has the DNA TGTGCCAGCAGTGCCCTGACAGGGGGCTGGAACACTGAAGCTTTCTTT. Its translation is CASSALTGGWNTEAFF. The chain joins TRBV25-1 to TRBJ1-1, with 10 bases matching TRBD1. Trimming removed 4 bases from V and 1 base from J; junction bases left unmatched: 6. From germline, CDR1 is MGHDK and CDR2 SYGVNS. CDR3 length equals 16 residues.

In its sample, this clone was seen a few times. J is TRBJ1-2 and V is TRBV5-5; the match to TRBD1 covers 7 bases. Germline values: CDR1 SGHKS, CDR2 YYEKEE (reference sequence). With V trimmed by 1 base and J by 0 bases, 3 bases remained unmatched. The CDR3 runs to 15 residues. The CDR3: CASSLTGTANYGYTF. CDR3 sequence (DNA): TGTGCCAGCAGCTTGACCGGGACAGCTAACTATGGCTACACCTTC.

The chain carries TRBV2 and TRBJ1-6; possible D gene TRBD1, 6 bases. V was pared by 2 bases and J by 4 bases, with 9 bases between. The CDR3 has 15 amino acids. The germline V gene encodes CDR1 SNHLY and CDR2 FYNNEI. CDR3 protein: CASSEQGRYNSPLHF. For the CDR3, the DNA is TGTGCCAGCAGTGAACAGGGGCGATATAATTCACCCCTCCACTTT.

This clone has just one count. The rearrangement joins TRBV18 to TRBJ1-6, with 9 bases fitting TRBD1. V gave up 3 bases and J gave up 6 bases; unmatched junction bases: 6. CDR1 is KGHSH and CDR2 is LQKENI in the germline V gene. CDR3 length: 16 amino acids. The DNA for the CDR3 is TGTGCCAGCTCACCGGACAGGGGAGGTCGTAATTCACCCCTCCACTTT. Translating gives CASSPDRGGRNSPLHF. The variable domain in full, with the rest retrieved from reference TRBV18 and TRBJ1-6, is NAGVMQNPRHLVRRRGQEARLRCSPMKGHSHVYWYRQLPEEGLKFMVYLQKENIIDESGMPKERFSAEFPKEGPSILRIQQVVRGDSAAYFCASSPDRGGRNSPLHFGNGTRLTVT.

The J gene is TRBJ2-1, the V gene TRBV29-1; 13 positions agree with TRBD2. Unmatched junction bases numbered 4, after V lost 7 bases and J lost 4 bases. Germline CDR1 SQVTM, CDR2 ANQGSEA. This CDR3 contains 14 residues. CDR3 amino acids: CSAGTSGAYNEQFF. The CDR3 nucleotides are TGCAGCGCTGGGACTAGCGGGGCATACAATGAGCAGTTCTTC.